This TCR beta chain originates from a study of T cell changes during pregnancy in multiple sclerosis. The CDR3 totals 15 residues. The V and J ends lost 6 bases and 3 bases, in that order; junction bases with no gene match: 6. From germline, CDR1 is MNHEY and CDR2 SMNVEV (reference sequence). Using immunoSEQ multiplex PCR, the repertoire was profiled, and TCRdb retains in-frame clones only, with some absent. This table has 35,000 to 45,000 clones, under 90% appearing once. This TCR was sampled from a female donor in good health, enrolled as a control in a pregnancy study. The rearrangement uses TRBV27 and TRBJ2-2, with 8 bases that match TRBD2. Sequencing used peripheral blood, obtained in the second trimester of pregnancy. The CDR3 spells CASRIGGGYTGELFF. DNA for the CDR3: TGTGCCAGCAGGATAGGCGGGGGGTACACCGGGGAGCTGTTTTTT.